This T cell receptor beta chain was recovered during a study of OX40 agonist ivuxolimab in advanced cancers. Study-wide background: Allowance was made for prior anti-PD-1, anti-PD-L1 or anti-CTLA-4 therapy, and roughly 40% had some. The study, taken as a whole, reports: At 0.1 to 3.0 mg/kg and by week 6, CD4+ and CD8+ T cells in the blood had expanded clonally. CD8+ T cells were the subset that, on average, had more expanded clones than CD4+.

The protocol was immunoSEQ multiplex PCR, while the TCRdb copy is restricted to in-frame clones and leaves out a portion. This table holds tens of thousands of clones, about 89% found once. Concerning this clone: The antigen is undetermined. Other nucleotide sequences in the sample specify the same CDR3.

The source of this sequence is an adult with an advanced solid tumor such as melanoma, head and neck, liver or kidney cancer. The specimen was CD4+ or CD8+ T cells sorted from blood, collected in a trial of the OX40 agonist ivuxolimab.

The CDR3 spells CASSFDSNQPQHF. Here the CDR3 DNA reads TGCGCCAGCAGCTTTGATAGCAATCAGCCCCAGCATTTT. The rearrangement joins TRBV5-1 to TRBJ1-5; D unclear. Trimming pared 2 bases from V and 0 bases from J, leaving 3 bases between. Germline values: CDR1 SGHRS, CDR2 YFSETQ. The CDR3 has 13 residues.